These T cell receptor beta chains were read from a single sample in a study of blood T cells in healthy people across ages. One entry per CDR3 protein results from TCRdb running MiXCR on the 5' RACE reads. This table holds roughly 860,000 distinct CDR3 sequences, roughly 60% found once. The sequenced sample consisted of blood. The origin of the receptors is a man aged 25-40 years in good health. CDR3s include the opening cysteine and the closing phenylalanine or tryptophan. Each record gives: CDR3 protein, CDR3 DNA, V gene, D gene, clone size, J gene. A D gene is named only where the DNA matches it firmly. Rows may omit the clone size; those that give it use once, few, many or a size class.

CDR3 protein: CASSIDGGTQAKQYF
CDR3 DNA: TGTGCCAGCAGCATAGATGGGGGGACTCAGGCCAAGCAGTACTTC
V gene: TRBV7-2
D gene: NA
clone size: NA
J gene: TRBJ2-7

CDR3 protein: CSALDSLVNSPLHF
CDR3 DNA: TGCAGTGCTCTCGACAGCCTCGTGAATTCACCCCTCCACTTT
V gene: TRBV20-1
D gene: NA
clone size: NA
J gene: TRBJ1-6

CDR3 protein: CASSQFDRGPYNEQFF
CDR3 DNA: TGCGCCAGCAGCCAGTTCGACAGGGGACCTTACAATGAGCAGTTCTTC
V gene: TRBV4-3
D gene: TRBD1
clone size: NA
J gene: TRBJ2-1

CDR3 protein: CASEGVVSNEQFF
CDR3 DNA: TGTGCCAGCGAGGGGGTTGTAAGCAATGAGCAGTTCTTC
V gene: TRBV7-2
D gene: NA
clone size: NA
J gene: TRBJ2-1

CDR3 protein: CAISPDRGSGNYGYTF
CDR3 DNA: TGTGCCATCAGCCCCGACAGGGGCTCCGGTAACTATGGCTACACCTTC
V gene: TRBV10-3
D gene: TRBD1
clone size: NA
J gene: TRBJ1-2

CDR3 protein: CASSGGPGGTDTQYF
CDR3 DNA: TGTGCCAGCAGTGGGGGGCCAGGGGGAACAGATACGCAGTATTTT
V gene: TRBV25-1
D gene: TRBD1
clone size: NA
J gene: TRBJ2-3

CDR3 protein: CASSPRTGDNYGYTF
CDR3 DNA: TGTGCCAGCAGCCCCAGGACAGGAGATAACTATGGCTACACCTTC
V gene: TRBV7-2
D gene: TRBD1
clone size: NA
J gene: TRBJ1-2

CDR3 protein: CASSPPDKYEQYF
CDR3 DNA: TGTGCCAGCAGCCCGCCGGACAAGTACGAGCAGTACTTC
V gene: TRBV7-9
D gene: NA
clone size: once
J gene: TRBJ2-7

CDR3 protein: CASTHRTSGGAGELFF
CDR3 DNA: TGTGCCAGCACTCACCGGACTAGCGGGGGGGCCGGGGAGCTGTTTTTT
V gene: TRBV12-3/TRBV12-4
D gene: TRBD2
clone size: NA
J gene: TRBJ2-2

CDR3 protein: CSVRRVNSGRWSYEQYF
CDR3 DNA: TGCAGCGTCCGTCGCGTCAATTCCGGACGGTGGAGCTACGAGCAGTACTTC
V gene: TRBV29-1
D gene: NA
clone size: NA
J gene: TRBJ2-7

CDR3 protein: CASTGTGNTDTQYF
CDR3 DNA: TGTGCCAGCACCGGGACAGGGAACACAGATACGCAGTATTTT
V gene: TRBV6-6
D gene: TRBD1
clone size: NA
J gene: TRBJ2-3